The 29 T cell receptor beta chains given below trace back to one sample, sequenced in a study of blood T cell repertoires in COVID-19. Data came from immunoSEQ multiplex PCR; TCRdb stores just in-frame clones and leaves some out. The sample lists around 180,000 clones, more than 70% occurring once. Sequenced input: PBMCs or T cells enriched from blood (not recorded which). The receptor set was obtained from a woman between 25 and 40 years old who had recovered from COVID-19.

For the CDR3, the DNA is TGTGCCAGTCTCCCTCCTCAGGGGCAGGGGAACTATGGCTACACCTTC. This gives the protein CASLPPQGQGNYGYTF. The gene calls are TRBV19 and TRBJ1-2; D is perhaps TRBD1 (6 bases). CDR1 and CDR2 (germline): LNHDA, SQIVND (reference sequence). The CDR3 totals 16 residues. V was trimmed by 8 bases and J by 2 bases, leaving 21 bases between them.

The chain has TRBV6-6 and TRBJ1-5, with TRBD1 identical over 7 bases. This CDR3 comprises 15 residues. Germline trimming cut 5 bases from V and 3 bases from J; bases unmatched to any gene: 7. Germline V gene lookup returns CDR1 MNHNY and CDR2 SVGAGI (reference sequence). CDR3 in amino acids: CASSPGQVNNQPQHF. CDR3 nucleotide sequence: TGTGCCAGCAGTCCCGGACAGGTTAACAATCAGCCCCAGCATTTT.

This clone was observed once. V usage is TRBV19 and J usage is TRBJ1-1, with TRBD1 matching 10 bases. The CDR3 runs 15 residues. Germline V gene data show CDR1 as LNHDA and CDR2 as SQIVND (reference sequence). V lost 2 bases to trimming and J lost 5 bases; unmatched junction nucleotides: 5. The CDR3 sequence is CASSINGDRGTEAFF. The CDR3 DNA follows: TGTGCCAGTAGTATAAACGGGGACAGGGGTACTGAAGCTTTCTTT. The full variable domain, with the rest looked up from reference TRBV19 and TRBJ1-1, is DGGITQSPKYLFRKEGQNVTLSCEQNLNHDAMYWYRQDPGQGLRLIYYSQIVNDFQKGDIAEGYSVSREKKESFPLTVTSAQKNPTAFYLCASSINGDRGTEAFFGQGTRLTVV.

This clone came up once. J is TRBJ2-1 and V is TRBV12-3 or TRBV12-4; 9 nucleotides align to TRBD2. The length of the CDR3 is 11 residues. The CDR3 nucleotides read TGTGCTAGCGGGAGAGGGAATGAGCAGTTCTTC. This sequence encodes CASGRGNEQFF.

The V gene is TRBV12-3 or TRBV12-4, the J gene TRBJ2-1; 8 nucleotides match TRBD2. V lost 4 bases, J lost 4 bases, and 0 bases stayed unmatched. The CDR3 totals 13 residues. The CDR3 DNA follows: TGTGCCAGCAGTTCGGGGGGGTACAATGAGCAGTTCTTC. Translated: CASSSGGYNEQFF.

The rearrangement links TRBV28 to TRBJ1-1; D unclear. Germline CDR1 and CDR2: MDHEN and SYDVKM. V was clipped by 6 bases and J by 3 bases, with 20 bases between them. This CDR3 has 16 amino acids. The CDR3 region is CASSDSRWVPDTEAFF. The CDR3 coding sequence is TGTGCCAGCAGCGACTCAAGGTGGGTTCCGGACACTGAAGCTTTCTTT.

This sequence joins TRBV2 and TRBJ2-4; 7 nucleotides agree with TRBD1. V lost 4 bases and J lost 0; bases outside the gene matches: 3. Germline V lookup: CDR1 SNHLY, CDR2 FYNNEI. The CDR3 has 15 residues. The CDR3 sequence is CASSGQGPAKNIQYF. The CDR3 DNA reads TGTGCCAGCAGTGGACAGGGTCCAGCCAAAAACATTCAGTACTTC.

The sample holds a few counts of this clone. Other DNA sequences in this sample translate to the same CDR3. The chain recombines TRBV6-5 with TRBJ2-2, with no clear D. Deletions cut 1 base from V and 4 bases from J, with 7 bases between. This CDR3 region has 14 residues. Per germline, CDR1 MNHEY and CDR2 SVGAGI. As DNA, the CDR3 is TGTGCCAGCAGTTACTGGGCGAGCACCGGGGAGCTGTTTTTT. This gives the protein CASSYWASTGELFF.

This rearrangement joins TRBV9 to TRBJ1-2, with 12 bases matching TRBD1. Germline CDR1 and CDR2: SGDLS and YYNGEE. Trimming at V came to 0 bases and at J to 8 bases, leaving 2 bases not matched to a gene. The CDR3 is made up of 14 amino acids. The CDR3 here is CASSVDGTGGGYTF. The CDR3 DNA is TGTGCCAGCAGCGTAGATGGGACAGGGGGCGGCTACACCTTC.

This chain connects TRBV10-3 to TRBJ2-7; 10 bases line up with TRBD1. Trimming removed 6 bases from V and 6 bases from J; junction bases left unmatched: 2. The CDR3 runs 12 residues. Germline V gives CDR1 ENHRY, CDR2 SYGVKD. The DNA for the CDR3 is TGTGCCATCAGAGGGGACAGGGGCGAGCAGTACTTC. Translation gives CAIRGDRGEQYF.

The chain uses TRBV19 and TRBJ2-7; possibly TRBD1 for D (6 bases). CDR3 length: 14 amino acids. Between the trimmed V and J ends, which lost 2 bases and 1 base, there was a span of 9 bases. Germline loops: CDR1 LNHDA, CDR2 SQIVND (reference sequence). Here the CDR3 reads CASSITGWSYEQYF. In DNA form, the CDR3 reads TGTGCCAGTAGTATAACAGGGTGGTCCTACGAGCAGTACTTC.

The rearrangement links TRBV19 to TRBJ1-2; 10 bases line up with TRBD1. Germline V CDR1 and CDR2: LNHDA, SQIVND (reference sequence). The CDR3 is made up of 13 amino acids. Trimming took 6 bases from V and 8 from J; bases not matched to a gene: 6. CDR3 sequence: CASSLRDRGGYTF. The CDR3 nucleotides are TGTGCCAGTAGCCTCCGGGACAGGGGAGGCTACACCTTC.

The chain carries TRBV7-2 and TRBJ2-3, with 11 bases fitting TRBD2. Germline loops: CDR1 SGHTA, CDR2 FQGNSA. V was pared by 4 bases and J by 3 bases, with 6 bases of the junction left unmatched. This CDR3 has 16 amino acids. This CDR3 is CASSSPLAGGTDTQYF. The CDR3 nucleotides read TGTGCCAGCAGCTCCCCTCTAGCGGGAGGTACAGATACGCAGTATTTT.

DNA for the CDR3: TGTGCCAGCAGCGCCATCACTAGCGGGAGTAGGCCAGATACGCAGTATTTT. Its translation: CASSAITSGSRPDTQYF. The chain is built from TRBV5-4 and TRBJ2-3, with TRBD2 matching over 11 bases. This CDR3 contains 17 residues. From germline, CDR1 is SGHNT and CDR2 YYREEE (reference sequence). The V and J ends lost 4 bases and 4 bases, in that order; junction bases with no gene match: 11. The full variable domain, rest sourced from reference TRBV5-4 and TRBJ2-3, is ETGVTQSPTHLIKTRGQQVTLRCSSQSGHNTVSWYQQALGQGPQFIFQYYREEENGRGNFPPRFSGLQFPNYSSELNVNALELDDSALYLCASSAITSGSRPDTQYFGPGTRLTVL.

The genes are TRBV11-1 and TRBJ1-1; no clear D gene. The CDR3 has 13 residues. The ends were cut back, 0 bases at V and 7 bases at J, with 9 bases in the middle. Germline CDR1 SGHAT, CDR2 FQDESV (reference sequence). This CDR3 reads CASSLAVPGEAFF. In DNA form, the CDR3 reads TGTGCCAGCAGCTTAGCGGTCCCGGGTGAAGCTTTCTTT. Drawing the rest from reference TRBV11-1 and TRBJ1-1, the complete variable domain is EAEVAQSPRYKITEKSQAVAFWCDPISGHATLYWYRQILGQGPELLVQFQDESVVDDSQLPKDRFSAERLKGVDSTLKIQPAELGDSAMYLCASSLAVPGEAFFGQGTRLTVV.

This chain uses TRBV11-2 with TRBJ2-7; 8 bases are a match to TRBD1. The germline V gene has CDR1 SGHAT and CDR2 FQNNGV. V lost 2 bases and J lost 3; bases outside the gene matches: 6. This CDR3 is 15 amino acids long. CDR3 sequence reads: CASSLIDRGVYEQYF. CDR3 DNA sequence: TGTGCCAGCAGCTTAATAGACAGGGGAGTCTACGAGCAGTACTTC. The entire variable domain, with the rest obtained from reference TRBV11-2 and TRBJ2-7, is as follows: EAGVAQSPRYKIIEKRQSVAFWCNPISGHATLYWYQQILGQGPKLLIQFQNNGVVDDSQLPKDRFSAERLKGVDSTLKIQPAKLEDSAVYLCASSLIDRGVYEQYFGPGTRLTVT.

The chain links TRBV3-1 (or the pseudogene TRBV3-2) to TRBJ2-7; 13 positions agree with TRBD2. The ends lost 4 bases at V and 2 bases at J; junction bases unmatched: 2. Looked up from germline, CDR1 is LGHDT and CDR2 is YNNKEL (reference sequence). This CDR3 has 15 residues. This CDR3 is CASSRGLAGAYEQYF. The DNA of the CDR3 is TGTGCCAGCAGCCGAGGACTAGCGGGAGCCTACGAGCAGTACTTC.

The gene calls are TRBV10-3 and TRBJ2-7, with 10 bases matching TRBD2. The V and J ends lost 8 bases and 3 bases, in that order; junction bases with no gene match: 13. CDR3 size: 16 residues. Germline V gene data show CDR1 as ENHRY and CDR2 as SYGVKD. As DNA, the CDR3 is TGTGCCATCCAGGGGACTAGCGCGATGGGAGACTACGAGCAGTACTTC. The encoded protein is CAIQGTSAMGDYEQYF.

The chain carries TRBV7-9 and TRBJ1-1; D is perhaps TRBD1 (5 bases). This CDR3 has 14 amino acids. Trimming removed 4 bases from V and 4 bases from J, with 13 bases in between. Germline V gives CDR1 SEHNR, CDR2 FQNEAQ (reference sequence). The CDR3 DNA reads as TGTGCCAGCAGCTGGGGGGGACGGTCCACTGAAGCTTTCTTT. It yields the protein CASSWGGRSTEAFF.

The chain has TRBV6-6 and TRBJ2-7; 7 bases agree with TRBD2. J gave up 0 bases and V 3 bases, and 2 bases lay outside the gene matches. The CDR3 extends over 14 amino acids. Germline V lookup: CDR1 MNHNY, CDR2 SVGAGI (reference sequence). The CDR3 sequence: CASSYTSVSYEQYF. The CDR3 coding sequence is TGTGCCAGCAGTTATACTAGCGTCTCCTACGAGCAGTACTTC.

V and J are TRBV5-1 and TRBJ2-6; 11 bases are a match to TRBD2. The CDR3 sequence is 17 residues long. Germline V gene data show CDR1 as SGHRS and CDR2 as YFSETQ. V shed 5 bases and J 2 bases; nucleotides not matched to a gene: 6. CDR3 protein: CASRPQLAGAGANVLTF. CDR3 nucleotides: TGCGCCAGCAGACCCCAACTAGCGGGAGCTGGGGCCAACGTCCTGACTTTC.

The gene calls are TRBV2 and TRBJ2-7, with a possible D match to TRBD1 (6 bases). CDR3 length equals 14 residues. The germline gives CDR1 SNHLY, CDR2 FYNNEI. V lost 8 bases to trimming and J lost 3 bases, with 17 bases between them. In DNA, the CDR3 is TGTGCCAGCCTTCCCTACGACAGGCGCTACGAGCAGTACTTC. Protein product: CASLPYDRRYEQYF.

This rearrangement joins TRBV5-5 to TRBJ1-2; 7 bases are a match to TRBD1. The CDR3 consists of 16 residues. The V segment lost 0 bases and the J segment 4 bases; nucleotides outside the gene matches: 9. Looked up from germline, CDR1 is SGHKS and CDR2 is YYEKEE (reference sequence). DNA for the CDR3: TGTGCCAGCAGCTTGGTGGTACCCGGGACAGTCTATGGCTACACCTTC. Protein sequence: CASSLVVPGTVYGYTF. Based on the CDR3 plus reference TRBV5-5 and TRBJ1-2, the full variable domain is DAGVTQSPTHLIKTRGQQVTLRCSPISGHKSVSWYQQVLGQGPQFIFQYYEKEERGRGNFPDRFSARQFPNYSSELNVNALLLGDSALYLCASSLVVPGTVYGYTFGSGTRLTVV.

In this sample, this clone turned up once. The V and J genes are TRBV2 and TRBJ1-2, with D possibly TRBD1 on 5 matching bases. The CDR3 has 12 residues. The V gene lost 4 bases and the J gene lost 10 bases, with 13 bases spanning the gap. Germline values: CDR1 SNHLY, CDR2 FYNNEI. CDR3 loop: CASSGGGRDYTF. DNA of the CDR3: TGTGCCAGCAGTGGGGGGGGTAGGGACTACACCTTC. Together with reference TRBV2 and TRBJ1-2, the CDR3 gives the full variable domain: EPEVTQTPSHQVTQMGQEVILRCVPISNHLYFYWYRQILGQKVEFLVSFYNNEISEKSEIFDDQFSVERPDGSNFTLKIRSTKLEDSAMYFCASSGGGRDYTFGSGTRLTVV.

The V gene is TRBV6-1, the J gene TRBJ1-2, with 8 nucleotides matching TRBD1. This CDR3 has 13 residues. Germline V gene sequence: CDR1 MNHNS, CDR2 SASEGT. Germline trimming cut 0 bases from V and 13 bases from J; bases unmatched to any gene: 7. CDR3 loop: CASSEAGDRSFTF. CDR3 DNA: TGTGCCAGCAGTGAAGCGGGGGACAGGTCTTTCACCTTC.

The chain links TRBV24-1 to TRBJ2-4; D remains unclear. V lost 8 bases, J lost 2 bases, and 15 bases lay in between. Looked up from germline, CDR1 is KGHDR and CDR2 is SFDVKD. The CDR3 length is 15 residues. The CDR3 DNA is TGTGCCACCACCCCTGCGGAGAGTTCCAAAAACATTCAGTACTTC. The encoded protein is CATTPAESSKNIQYF.

The CDR3 DNA sequence: TGTGCCAGCAGTTTGCTAGCGGCCACCGGAGGAACAGATACGCAGTATTTT. It codes for CASSLLAATGGTDTQYF. The chain is built from TRBV27 and TRBJ2-3; TRBD2 agrees at 7 bases. V lost 3 bases, J lost 3 bases, and 12 bases stayed unmatched. Per the germline V gene, CDR1 is MNHEY and CDR2 is SMNVEV (reference sequence). The CDR3 covers 17 residues.

J is TRBJ2-5 and V is TRBV3-1 (or the pseudogene TRBV3-2), with 9 bases matching TRBD2. This CDR3 spans 17 amino acids. Trimming took 1 base from V and 5 from J; bases not matched to a gene: 11. Per germline, CDR1 LGHDT and CDR2 YNNKEL (reference sequence). Here the CDR3 reads CASSQGLAGVTGETQYF. The CDR3 DNA is TGTGCCAGCAGCCAAGGGTTAGCGGGAGTAACGGGGGAGACCCAGTACTTC.

This chain connects TRBV28 to TRBJ2-1; TRBD2 matches at 12 bases. V shed 5 bases and J 6 bases; nucleotides not matched to a gene: 8. The CDR3 spans 16 residues. The germline gives CDR1 MDHEN, CDR2 SYDVKM. This CDR3 is CASSRRTSGTPNEQFF. CDR3 in DNA: TGTGCCAGCAGTAGACGGACTAGCGGGACCCCCAATGAGCAGTTCTTC.